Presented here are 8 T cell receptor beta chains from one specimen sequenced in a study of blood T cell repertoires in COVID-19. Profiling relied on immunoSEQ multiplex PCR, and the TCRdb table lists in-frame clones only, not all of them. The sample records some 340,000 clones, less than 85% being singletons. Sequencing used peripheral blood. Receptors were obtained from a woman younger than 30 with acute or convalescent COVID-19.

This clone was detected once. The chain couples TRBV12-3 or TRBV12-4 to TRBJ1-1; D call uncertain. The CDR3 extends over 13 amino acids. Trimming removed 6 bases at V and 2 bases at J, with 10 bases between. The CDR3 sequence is CASRPGKNTEAFF. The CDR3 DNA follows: TGTGCCAGCAGGCCGGGAAAAAACACTGAAGCTTTCTTT.

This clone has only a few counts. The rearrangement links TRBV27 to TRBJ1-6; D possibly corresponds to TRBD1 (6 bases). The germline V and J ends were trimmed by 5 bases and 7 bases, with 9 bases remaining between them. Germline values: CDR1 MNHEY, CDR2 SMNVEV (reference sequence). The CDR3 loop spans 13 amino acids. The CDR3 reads CASSLGANSPLHF. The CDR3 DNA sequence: TGTGCCAGCAGTCTGGGGGCGAATTCACCCCTCCACTTT.

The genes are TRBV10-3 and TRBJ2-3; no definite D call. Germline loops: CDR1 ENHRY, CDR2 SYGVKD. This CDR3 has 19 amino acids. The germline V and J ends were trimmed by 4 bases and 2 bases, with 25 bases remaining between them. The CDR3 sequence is CAISARSGTSNVNTDTQYF. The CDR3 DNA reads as TGTGCCATCAGTGCCCGTTCTGGCACCTCGAACGTGAACACAGATACGCAGTATTTT.

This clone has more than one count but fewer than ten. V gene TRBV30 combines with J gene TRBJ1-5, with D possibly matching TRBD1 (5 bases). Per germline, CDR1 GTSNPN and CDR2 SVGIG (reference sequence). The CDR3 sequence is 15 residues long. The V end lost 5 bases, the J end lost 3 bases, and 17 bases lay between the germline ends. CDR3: CAWGPLGALNQPQHF. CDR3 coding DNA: TGTGCCTGGGGACCTTTAGGGGCCCTCAATCAGCCCCAGCATTTT.

The CDR3 nucleotides read TGCAGCGCTGACAGGGGGCGGAATACGCAGTATTTT. Its translation: CSADRGRNTQYF. The chain links TRBV29-1 to TRBJ2-3, with 10 bases fitting TRBD1. V shed 7 bases and J 7 bases; nucleotides not matched to a gene: 5. From germline, CDR1 is SQVTM and CDR2 ANQGSEA. The CDR3 sequence is 12 residues long.

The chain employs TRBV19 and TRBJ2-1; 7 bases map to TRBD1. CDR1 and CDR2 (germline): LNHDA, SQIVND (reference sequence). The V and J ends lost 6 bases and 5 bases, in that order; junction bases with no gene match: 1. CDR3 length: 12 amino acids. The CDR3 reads CASRTGNNEQFF. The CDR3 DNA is TGTGCCAGTAGGACAGGGAACAATGAGCAGTTCTTC.

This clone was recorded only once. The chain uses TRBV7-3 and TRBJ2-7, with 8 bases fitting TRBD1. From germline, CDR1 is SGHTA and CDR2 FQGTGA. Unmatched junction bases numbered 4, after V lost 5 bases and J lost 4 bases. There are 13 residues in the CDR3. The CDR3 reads CASSVDRGYEQYF. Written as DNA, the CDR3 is TGTGCCAGCAGCGTAGACAGGGGATACGAGCAGTACTTC. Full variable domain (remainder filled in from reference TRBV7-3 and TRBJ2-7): GAGVSQTPSNKVTEKGKYVELRCDPISGHTALYWYRQSLGQGPEFLIYFQGTGAADDSGLPNDRFFAVRPEGSVSTLKIQRTERGDSAVYLCASSVDRGYEQYFGPGTRLTVT.

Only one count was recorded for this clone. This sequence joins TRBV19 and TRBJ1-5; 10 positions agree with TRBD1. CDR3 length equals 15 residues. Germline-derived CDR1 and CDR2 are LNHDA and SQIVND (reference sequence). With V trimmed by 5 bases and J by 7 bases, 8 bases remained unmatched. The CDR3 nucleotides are TGTGCCAGTAGTGTCGGAGGACAGGGGGGCCAGCCCCAGCATTTT. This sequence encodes CASSVGGQGGQPQHF.